This T cell receptor beta chain was obtained from a study of shared clonotypes between healthy human individuals. Study information: The study used three CD4 naive, three CD4 memory, two CD8 naive and one CD8 memory plate per donor.

Trimming at V came to 9 bases and at J to 0 bases, leaving 9 bases not matched to a gene. The CDR3 has 15 residues. Per the germline V gene, CDR1 is SNHLY and CDR2 is FYNNEI. The data were produced by immunoSEQ multiplex PCR, yet TCRdb's version contains in-frame clones alone and is incomplete. Among 2 million or so clones listed, about 95% were seen once. CD45RO negativity and positive selection for CCR7 defined naive CD8 cells, a population that excluded terminally differentiated effector memory CD45RA+ cells. The sequencing input was naive CD8+ T cells sorted from blood. This receptor was identified in a man between 18 and 35 years old in good health. The chain carries TRBV2 and TRBJ2-3; 7 bases align to TRBD1. The CDR3 DNA reads as TGTGCCAGTAATTCCGGGACAGCTAGCACAGATACGCAGTATTTT. This gives the protein CASNSGTASTDTQYF.